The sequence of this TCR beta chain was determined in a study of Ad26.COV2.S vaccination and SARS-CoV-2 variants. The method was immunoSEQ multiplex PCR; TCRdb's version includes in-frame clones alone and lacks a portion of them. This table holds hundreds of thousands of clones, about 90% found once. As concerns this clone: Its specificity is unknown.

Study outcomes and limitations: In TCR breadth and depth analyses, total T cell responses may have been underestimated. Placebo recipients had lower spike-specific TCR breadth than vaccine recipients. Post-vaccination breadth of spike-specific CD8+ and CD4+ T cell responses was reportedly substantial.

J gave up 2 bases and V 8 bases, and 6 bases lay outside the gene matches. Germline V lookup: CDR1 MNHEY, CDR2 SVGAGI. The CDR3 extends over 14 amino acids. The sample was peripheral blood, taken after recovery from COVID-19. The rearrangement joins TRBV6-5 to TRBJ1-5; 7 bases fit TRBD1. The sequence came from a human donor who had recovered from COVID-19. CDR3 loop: CASRQGLGNQPQHF. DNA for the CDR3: TGTGCCAGCCGACAGGGTTTGGGCAATCAGCCCCAGCATTTT.